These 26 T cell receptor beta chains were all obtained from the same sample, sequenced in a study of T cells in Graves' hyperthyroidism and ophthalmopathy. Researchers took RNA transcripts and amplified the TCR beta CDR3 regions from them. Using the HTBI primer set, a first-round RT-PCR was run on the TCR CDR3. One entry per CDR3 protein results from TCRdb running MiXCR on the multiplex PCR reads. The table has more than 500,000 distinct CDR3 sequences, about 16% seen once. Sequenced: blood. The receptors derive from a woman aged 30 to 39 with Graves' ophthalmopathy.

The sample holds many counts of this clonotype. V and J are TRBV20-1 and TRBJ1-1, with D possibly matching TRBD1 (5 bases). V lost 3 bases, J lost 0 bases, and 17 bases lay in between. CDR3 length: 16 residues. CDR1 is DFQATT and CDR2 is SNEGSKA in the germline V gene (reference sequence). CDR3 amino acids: CSASRWQGEMNTEAFF. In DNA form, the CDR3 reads TGCAGTGCTAGTAGGTGGCAGGGAGAGATGAACACTGAAGCTTTCTTT.

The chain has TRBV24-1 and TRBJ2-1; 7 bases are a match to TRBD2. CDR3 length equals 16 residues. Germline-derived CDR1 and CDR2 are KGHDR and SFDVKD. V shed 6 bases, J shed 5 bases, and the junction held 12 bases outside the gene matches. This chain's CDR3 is CATSTSEEVYHNEQFF. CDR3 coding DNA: TGTGCCACCAGTACTAGCGAGGAGGTTTACCACAATGAGCAGTTCTTC.

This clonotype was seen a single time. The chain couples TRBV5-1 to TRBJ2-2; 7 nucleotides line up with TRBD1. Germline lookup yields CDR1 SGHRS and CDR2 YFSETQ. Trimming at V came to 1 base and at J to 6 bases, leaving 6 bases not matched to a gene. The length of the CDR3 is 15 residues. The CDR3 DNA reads TGCGCCAGCAGCTTGAACAGACAGGGCGCCGGGGAGCTGTTTTTT. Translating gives CASSLNRQGAGELFF. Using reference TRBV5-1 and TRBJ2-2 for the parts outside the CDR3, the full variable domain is KAGVTQTPRYLIKTRGQQVTLSCSPISGHRSVSWYQQTPGQGLQFLFEYFSETQRNKGNFPGRFSGRQFSNSRSEMNVSTLELGDSALYLCASSLNRQGAGELFFGEGSRLTVL.

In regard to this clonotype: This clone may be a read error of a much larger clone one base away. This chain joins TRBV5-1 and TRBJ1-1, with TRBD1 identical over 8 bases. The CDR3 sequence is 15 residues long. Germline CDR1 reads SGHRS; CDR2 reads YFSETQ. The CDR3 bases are TGCGCCAGCAGCCCAGGGGACAGGCTGAACACTGAAGCTTCCTTT. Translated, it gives CASSPGDRLNTEASF.

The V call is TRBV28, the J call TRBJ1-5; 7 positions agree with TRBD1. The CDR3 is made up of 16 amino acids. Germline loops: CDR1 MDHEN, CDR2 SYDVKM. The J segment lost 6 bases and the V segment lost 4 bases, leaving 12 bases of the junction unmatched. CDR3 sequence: CASSWVDRAVFQPQHF. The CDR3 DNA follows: TGTGCCAGCAGTTGGGTAGACAGGGCGGTGTTTCAGCCCCAGCATTTT.

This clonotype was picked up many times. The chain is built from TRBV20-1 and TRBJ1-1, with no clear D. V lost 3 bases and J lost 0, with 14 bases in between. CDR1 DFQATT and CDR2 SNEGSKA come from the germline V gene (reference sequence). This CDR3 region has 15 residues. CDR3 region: CSASAHKGMNTEAFF. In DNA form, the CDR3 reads TGCAGTGCTAGTGCGCACAAAGGGATGAACACTGAAGCTTTCTTT.

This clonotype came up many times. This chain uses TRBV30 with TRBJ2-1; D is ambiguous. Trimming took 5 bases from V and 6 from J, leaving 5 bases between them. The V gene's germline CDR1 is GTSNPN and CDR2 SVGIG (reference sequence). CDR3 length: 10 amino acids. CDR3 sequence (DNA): TGTGCCTGGGGGTTCAATGAGCAGTTCTTC. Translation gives CAWGFNEQFF.

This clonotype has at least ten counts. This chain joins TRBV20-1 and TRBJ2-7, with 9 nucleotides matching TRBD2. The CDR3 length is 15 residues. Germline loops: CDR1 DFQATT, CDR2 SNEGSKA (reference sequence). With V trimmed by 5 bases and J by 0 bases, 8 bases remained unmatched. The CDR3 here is CSAFRLAESSYEQYF. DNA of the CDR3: TGCAGTGCTTTCCGACTAGCGGAGAGCTCCTACGAGCAGTACTTC.

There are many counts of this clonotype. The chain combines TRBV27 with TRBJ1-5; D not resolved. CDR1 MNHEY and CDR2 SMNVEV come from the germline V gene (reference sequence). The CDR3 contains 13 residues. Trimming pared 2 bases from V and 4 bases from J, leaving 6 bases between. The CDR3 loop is CASSLGWNQPQHF. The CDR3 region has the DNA TGTGCCAGCAGTTTAGGCTGGAATCAGCCCCAGCATTTT.

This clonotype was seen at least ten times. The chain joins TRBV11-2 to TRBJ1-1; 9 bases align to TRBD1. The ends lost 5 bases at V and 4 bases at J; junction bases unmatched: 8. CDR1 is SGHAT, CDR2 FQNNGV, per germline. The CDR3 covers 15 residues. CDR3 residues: CASSGYRGLSTEAFF. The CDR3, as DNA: TGTGCCAGCAGCGGATACAGGGGGCTCAGCACTGAAGCTTTCTTT.

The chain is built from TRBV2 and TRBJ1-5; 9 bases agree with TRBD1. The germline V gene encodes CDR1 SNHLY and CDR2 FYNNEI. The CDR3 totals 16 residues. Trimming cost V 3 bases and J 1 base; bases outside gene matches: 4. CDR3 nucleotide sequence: TGTGCCAGCAGTGAGACAGGGGGAGGAAGCAATCAGCCCCAGCATTTT. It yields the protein CASSETGGGSNQPQHF.

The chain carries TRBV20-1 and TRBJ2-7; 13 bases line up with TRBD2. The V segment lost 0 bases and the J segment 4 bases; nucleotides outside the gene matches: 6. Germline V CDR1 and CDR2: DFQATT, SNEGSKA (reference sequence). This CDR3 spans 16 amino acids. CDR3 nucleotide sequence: TGCAGTGCTAGAGATCCCGGGACTAGCGGGATGTACGAGCAGTACTTC. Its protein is CSARDPGTSGMYEQYF.

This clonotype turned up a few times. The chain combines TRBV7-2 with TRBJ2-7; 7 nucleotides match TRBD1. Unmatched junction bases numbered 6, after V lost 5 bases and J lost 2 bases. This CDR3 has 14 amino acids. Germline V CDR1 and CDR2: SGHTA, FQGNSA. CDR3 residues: CASSPKTGTYEQYF. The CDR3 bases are TGTGCCAGCAGCCCGAAGACAGGGACCTACGAGCAGTACTTC.

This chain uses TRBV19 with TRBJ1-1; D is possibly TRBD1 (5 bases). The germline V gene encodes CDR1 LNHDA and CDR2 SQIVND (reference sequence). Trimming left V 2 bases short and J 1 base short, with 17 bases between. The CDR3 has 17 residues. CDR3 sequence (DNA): TGTGCCAGTAGTATATCGGAGTGGGGCCAGTGGAACACTGAAGCTTTCTTT. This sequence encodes CASSISEWGQWNTEAFF.

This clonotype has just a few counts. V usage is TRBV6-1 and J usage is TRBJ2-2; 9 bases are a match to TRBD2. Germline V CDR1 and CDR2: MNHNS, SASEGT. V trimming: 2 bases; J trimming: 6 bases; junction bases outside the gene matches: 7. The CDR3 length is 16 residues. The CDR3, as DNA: TGTGCCAGCAGTGAATACTTTAGCGGGAGATCCGGGGAGCTGTTTTTT. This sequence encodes CASSEYFSGRSGELFF.

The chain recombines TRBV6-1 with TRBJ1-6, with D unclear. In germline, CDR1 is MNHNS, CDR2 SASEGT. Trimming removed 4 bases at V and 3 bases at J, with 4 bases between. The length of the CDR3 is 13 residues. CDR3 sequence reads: CASSGVYNSPLHF. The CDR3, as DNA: TGTGCCAGCAGTGGGGTCTATAATTCACCCCTCCACTTT.

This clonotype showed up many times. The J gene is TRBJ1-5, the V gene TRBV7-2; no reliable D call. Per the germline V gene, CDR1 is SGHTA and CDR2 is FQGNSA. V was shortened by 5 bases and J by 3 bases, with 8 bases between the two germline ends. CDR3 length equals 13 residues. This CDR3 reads CASSPYPNQPQHF. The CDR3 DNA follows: TGTGCCAGCAGCCCCTACCCCAATCAGCCCCAGCATTTT. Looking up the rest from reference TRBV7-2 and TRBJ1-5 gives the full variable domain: GAGVSQSPSNKVTEKGKDVELRCDPISGHTALYWYRQSLGQGLEFLIYFQGNSAPDKSGLPSDRFSAERTGGSVSTLTIQRTQQEDSAVYLCASSPYPNQPQHFGDGTRLSIL.

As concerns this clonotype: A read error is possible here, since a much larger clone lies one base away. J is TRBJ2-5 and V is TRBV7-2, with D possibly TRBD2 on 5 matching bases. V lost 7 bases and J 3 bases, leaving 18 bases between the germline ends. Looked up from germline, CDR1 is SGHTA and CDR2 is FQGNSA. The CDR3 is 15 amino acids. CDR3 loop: CTSTLSGRTEETQYF. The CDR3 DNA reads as TGTACCAGCACCCTAAGCGGAAGGACCGAAGAGACCCAGTACTTC.

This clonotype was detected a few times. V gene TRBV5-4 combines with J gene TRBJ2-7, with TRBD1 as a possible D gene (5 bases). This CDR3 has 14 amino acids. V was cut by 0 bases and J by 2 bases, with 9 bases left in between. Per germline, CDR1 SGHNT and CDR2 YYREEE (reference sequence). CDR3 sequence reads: CASSLADTAYEQYF. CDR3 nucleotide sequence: TGTGCCAGCAGCTTGGCGGACACAGCCTACGAGCAGTACTTC.

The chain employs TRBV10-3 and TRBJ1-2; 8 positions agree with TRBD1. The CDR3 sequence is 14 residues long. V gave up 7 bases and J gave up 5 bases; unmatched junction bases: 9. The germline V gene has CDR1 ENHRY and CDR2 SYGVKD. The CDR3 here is CAIKRGTGIYGYTF. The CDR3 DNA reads TGTGCCATCAAGAGGGGGACAGGAATTTATGGCTACACCTTC.

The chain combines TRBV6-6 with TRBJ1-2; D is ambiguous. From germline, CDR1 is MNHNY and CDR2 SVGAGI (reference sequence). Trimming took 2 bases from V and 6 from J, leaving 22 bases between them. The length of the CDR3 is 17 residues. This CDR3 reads CASSYISPQEGLNGYTF. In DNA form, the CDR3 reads TGTGCCAGCAGTTACATCTCCCCTCAGGAGGGTTTAAATGGCTACACCTTC.

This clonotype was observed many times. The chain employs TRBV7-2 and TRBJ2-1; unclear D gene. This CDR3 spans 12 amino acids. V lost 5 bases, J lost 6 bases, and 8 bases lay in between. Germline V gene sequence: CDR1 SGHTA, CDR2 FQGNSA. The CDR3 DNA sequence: TGTGCCAGCAGCCCAACCAGCAATGAGCAGTTCTTC. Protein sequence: CASSPTSNEQFF.

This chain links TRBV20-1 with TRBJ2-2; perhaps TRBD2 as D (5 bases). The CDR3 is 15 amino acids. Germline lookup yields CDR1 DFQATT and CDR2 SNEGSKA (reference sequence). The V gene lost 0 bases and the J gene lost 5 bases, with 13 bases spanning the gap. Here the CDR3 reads CSAREEGGLTGELFF. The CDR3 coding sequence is TGCAGTGCTAGAGAGGAAGGAGGACTTACCGGGGAGCTGTTTTTT.

DNA for the CDR3: TGTGCCAGTAGTGTCGCCCGGTTAGGCAATCAGCCCCAGCATTTT. Its protein is CASSVARLGNQPQHF. The chain links TRBV19 to TRBJ1-5; no definite D call. The germline CDR1 and CDR2 sequences are LNHDA and SQIVND (reference sequence). The CDR3 totals 15 residues. V dropped 5 bases and J dropped 2 bases, with 13 bases sitting between them. Drawing the rest from reference TRBV19 and TRBJ1-5, the complete variable domain is DGGITQSPKYLFRKEGQNVTLSCEQNLNHDAMYWYRQDPGQGLRLIYYSQIVNDFQKGDIAEGYSVSREKKESFPLTVTSAQKNPTAFYLCASSVARLGNQPQHFGDGTRLSIL.

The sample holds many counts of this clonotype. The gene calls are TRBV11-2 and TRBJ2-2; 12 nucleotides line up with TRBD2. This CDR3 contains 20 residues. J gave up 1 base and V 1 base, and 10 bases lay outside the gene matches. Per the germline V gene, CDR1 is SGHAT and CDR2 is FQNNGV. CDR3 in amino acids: CASSLGRVTSGSWNTGELFF. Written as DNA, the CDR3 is TGTGCCAGCAGCTTAGGGCGTGTGACTAGCGGGAGTTGGAACACCGGGGAGCTGTTTTTT.

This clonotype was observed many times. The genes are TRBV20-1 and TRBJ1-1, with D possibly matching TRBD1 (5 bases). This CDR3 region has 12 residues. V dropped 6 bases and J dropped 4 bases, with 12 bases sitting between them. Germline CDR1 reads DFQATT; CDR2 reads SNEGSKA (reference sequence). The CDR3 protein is CSARGSGTEAFF. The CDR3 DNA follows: TGCAGTGCAAGGGGTTCAGGCACTGAAGCTTTCTTT.